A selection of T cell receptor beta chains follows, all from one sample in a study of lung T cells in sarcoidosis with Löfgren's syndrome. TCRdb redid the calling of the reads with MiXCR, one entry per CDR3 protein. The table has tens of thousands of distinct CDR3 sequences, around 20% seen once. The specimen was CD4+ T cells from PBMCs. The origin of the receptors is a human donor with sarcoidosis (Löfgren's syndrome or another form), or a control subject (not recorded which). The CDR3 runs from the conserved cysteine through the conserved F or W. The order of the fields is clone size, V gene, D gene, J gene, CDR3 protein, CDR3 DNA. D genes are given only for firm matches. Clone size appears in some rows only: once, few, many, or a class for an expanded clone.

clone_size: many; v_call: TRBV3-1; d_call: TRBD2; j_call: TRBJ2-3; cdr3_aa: CASRLGTSPPDTQYF; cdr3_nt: TGTGCCAGCCGCCTCGGGACTAGCCCCCCAGATACGCAGTATTTT
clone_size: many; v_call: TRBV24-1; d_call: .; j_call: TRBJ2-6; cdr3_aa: CATSLTGANVLTF; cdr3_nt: TGTGCCACCAGTCTTACTGGGGCCAACGTCCTGACTTTC
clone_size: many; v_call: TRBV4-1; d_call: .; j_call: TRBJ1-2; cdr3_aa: CASTLTRGANDYGYTF; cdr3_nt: TGCGCCAGCACCCTAACCCGGGGGGCTAACGACTATGGCTACACCTTC
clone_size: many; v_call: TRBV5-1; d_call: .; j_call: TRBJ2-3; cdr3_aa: CASSYNLDTQYF; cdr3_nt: TGCGCCAGCAGCTATAACTTGGATACGCAGTATTTT
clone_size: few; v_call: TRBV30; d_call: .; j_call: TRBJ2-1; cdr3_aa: CAWSVVWNEQFF; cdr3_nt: TGTGCCTGGAGTGTGGTTTGGAATGAGCAGTTCTTC
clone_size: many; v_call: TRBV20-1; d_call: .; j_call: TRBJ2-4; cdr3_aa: CSASVGTSSKNIQYF; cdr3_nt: TGCAGTGCTAGTGTTGGGACGAGCTCCAAAAACATTCAGTACTTC
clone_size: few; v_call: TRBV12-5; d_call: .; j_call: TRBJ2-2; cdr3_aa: CASVGTGELFF; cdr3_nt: TGTGCTAGTGTCGGAACCGGGGAGCTGTTTTTT
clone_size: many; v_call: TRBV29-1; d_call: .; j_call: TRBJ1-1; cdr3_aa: CSVEGARGANTEAFF; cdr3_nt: TGCAGCGTTGAAGGGGCGCGGGGGGCGAACACTGAAGCTTTCTTT
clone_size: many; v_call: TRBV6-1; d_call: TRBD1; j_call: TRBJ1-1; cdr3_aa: CASRDRGRVTEAFF; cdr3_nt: TGTGCCAGCAGAGACAGGGGGCGCGTCACTGAAGCTTTCTTT
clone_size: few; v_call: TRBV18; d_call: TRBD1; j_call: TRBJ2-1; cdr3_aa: CASSPSRGDRRANEQFF; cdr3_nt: TGTGCCAGCTCACCATCTAGGGGGGACAGGCGCGCCAATGAGCAGTTCTTC
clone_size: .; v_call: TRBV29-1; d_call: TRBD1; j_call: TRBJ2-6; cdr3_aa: CSTGTGGAGANVLTF; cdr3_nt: TGCAGCACCGGGACAGGGGGAGCTGGGGCCAACGTCCTGACTTTC
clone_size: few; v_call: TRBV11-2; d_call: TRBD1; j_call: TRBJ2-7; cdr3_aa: CASSFGTGPRYF; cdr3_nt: TGTGCCAGCAGCTTTGGGACAGGCCCCCGGTACTTC
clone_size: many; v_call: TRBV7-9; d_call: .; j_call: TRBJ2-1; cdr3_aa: CASSLAGGNEQFF; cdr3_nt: TGTGCCAGCAGCTTAGCGGGAGGCAATGAGCAGTTCTTC
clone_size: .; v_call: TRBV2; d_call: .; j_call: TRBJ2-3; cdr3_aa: CASRELDAPSTDTQYF; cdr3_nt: TGTGCCAGCAGGGAACTGGACGCTCCTAGCACAGATACGCAGTATTTT
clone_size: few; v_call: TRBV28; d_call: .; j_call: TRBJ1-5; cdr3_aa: CASISGGQPQHF; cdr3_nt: TGTGCCAGCATATCGGGGGGTCAGCCCCAGCATTTT
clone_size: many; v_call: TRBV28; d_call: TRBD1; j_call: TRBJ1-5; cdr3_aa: CASSSDSLGSRTGDSNQPQHF; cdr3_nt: TGTGCCAGCAGTTCCGACTCGCTCGGGAGTAGGACAGGCGATAGCAATCAGCCCCAGCATTTT
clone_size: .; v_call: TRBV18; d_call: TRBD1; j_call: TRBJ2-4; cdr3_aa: CASSPRAGQGIAKNIQYF; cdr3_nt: TGTGCCAGCTCACCGCGTGCGGGACAGGGGATCGCCAAAAACATTCAGTACTTC
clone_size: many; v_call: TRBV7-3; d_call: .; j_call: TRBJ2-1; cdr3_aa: CASSSHGTKSRNEQFF; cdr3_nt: TGTGCCAGCAGCTCCCACGGGACAAAAAGTAGGAATGAGCAGTTCTTC
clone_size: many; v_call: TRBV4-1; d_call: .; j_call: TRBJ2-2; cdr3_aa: CASSQPGLSVKSDTGELFF; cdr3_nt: TGCGCCAGCAGCCAACCAGGCTTGTCGGTGAAATCGGACACCGGGGAGCTGTTTTTT
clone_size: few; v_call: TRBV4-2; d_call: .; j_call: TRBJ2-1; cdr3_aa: CASSQELGAPYNEQFF; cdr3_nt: TGTGCCAGCAGCCAAGAGCTGGGGGCCCCCTACAATGAGCAGTTCTTC
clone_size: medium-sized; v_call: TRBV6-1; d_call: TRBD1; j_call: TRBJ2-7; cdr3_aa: CASSKTGGRYEEQYF; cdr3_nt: TGTGCCAGCAGTAAGACAGGGGGCCGCTATGAGGAGCAGTACTTC
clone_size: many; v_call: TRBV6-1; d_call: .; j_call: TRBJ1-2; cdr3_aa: CASSLGQHRGRYGYTF; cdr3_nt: TGTGCCAGCAGTTTAGGACAGCACAGAGGGAGATATGGCTACACCTTC
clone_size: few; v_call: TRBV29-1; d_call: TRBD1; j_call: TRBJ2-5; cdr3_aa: CSVRDRDWAETQYF; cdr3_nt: TGCAGCGTTCGGGACAGGGACTGGGCAGAGACCCAGTACTTC
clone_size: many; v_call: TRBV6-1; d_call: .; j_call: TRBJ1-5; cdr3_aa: CATQQANQPQHF; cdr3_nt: TGTGCCACACAACAGGCGAATCAGCCCCAGCATTTT
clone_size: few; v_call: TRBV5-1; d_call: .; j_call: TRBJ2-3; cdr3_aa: CASSFRSSTDTQYF; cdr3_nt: TGCGCCAGCAGCTTCCGCTCTAGCACAGATACGCAGTATTTT
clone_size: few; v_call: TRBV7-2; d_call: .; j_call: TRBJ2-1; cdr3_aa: CASSLTDRPYNEQFF; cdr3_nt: TGTGCCAGCAGCTTAACCGACAGGCCGTACAATGAGCAGTTCTTC
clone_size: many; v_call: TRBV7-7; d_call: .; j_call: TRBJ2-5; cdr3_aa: CASSTNDGETQYF; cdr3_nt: TGTGCCAGCAGCACAAACGACGGTGAGACCCAGTACTTC
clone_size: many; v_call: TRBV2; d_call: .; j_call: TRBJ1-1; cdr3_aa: CASSVRQGTEAFF; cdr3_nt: TGTGCCAGCAGTGTTCGGCAGGGCACTGAAGCTTTCTTT
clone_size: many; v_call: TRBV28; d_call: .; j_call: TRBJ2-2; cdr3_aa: CASMAAPNTGELFF; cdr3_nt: TGTGCCAGCATGGCAGCCCCAAACACCGGGGAGCTGTTTTTT
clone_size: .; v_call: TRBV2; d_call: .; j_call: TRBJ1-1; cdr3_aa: CASILVNTKAFF; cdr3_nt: TGTGCCAGCATATTGGTAAACACTAAAGCTTTCTTT
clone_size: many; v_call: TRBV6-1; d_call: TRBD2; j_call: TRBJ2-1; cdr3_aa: CASTSRTSGQFF; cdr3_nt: TGTGCCAGCACCAGCCGGACTAGCGGGCAGTTCTTC
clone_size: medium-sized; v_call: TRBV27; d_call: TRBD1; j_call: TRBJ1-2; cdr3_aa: CASKETGDYGYTF; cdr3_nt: TGTGCCAGCAAAGAGACAGGGGACTATGGCTACACCTTC
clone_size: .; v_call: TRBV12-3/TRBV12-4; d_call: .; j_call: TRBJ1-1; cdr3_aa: CASTPGDSYIYTEAFF; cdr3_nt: TGTGCCAGCACCCCCGGGGATTCCTACATCTACACTGAAGCTTTCTTT
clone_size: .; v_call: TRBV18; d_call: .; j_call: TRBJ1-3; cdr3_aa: CASSPQDSSGNTIYF; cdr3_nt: TGTGCCAGCTCACCACAGGACAGCTCTGGAAACACCATATATTTT
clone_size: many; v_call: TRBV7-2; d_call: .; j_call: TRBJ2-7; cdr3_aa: CASSGGNWYQYF; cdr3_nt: TGTGCCAGCTCTGGGGGGAATTGGTACCAGTACTTC
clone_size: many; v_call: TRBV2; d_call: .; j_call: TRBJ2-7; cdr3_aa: CASSPQGSGYEQYF; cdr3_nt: TGTGCCAGCAGCCCCCAGGGGTCCGGGTACGAGCAGTACTTC
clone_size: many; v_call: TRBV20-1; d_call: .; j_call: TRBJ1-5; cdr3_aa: CSARDGKVQGDQPQHF; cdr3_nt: TGCAGTGCTAGAGATGGAAAAGTGCAAGGGGACCAGCCCCAGCATTTT
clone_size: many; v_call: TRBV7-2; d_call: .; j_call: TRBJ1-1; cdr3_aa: CASILGGFLNTEAFF; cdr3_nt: TGTGCCAGCATCCTGGGGGGGTTTTTGAACACTGAAGCTTTCTTT
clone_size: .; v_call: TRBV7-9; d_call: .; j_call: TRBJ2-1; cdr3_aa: CASSLFEGSEQFF; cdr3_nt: TGTGCCAGCAGCCTGTTTGAGGGCAGTGAGCAGTTCTTC
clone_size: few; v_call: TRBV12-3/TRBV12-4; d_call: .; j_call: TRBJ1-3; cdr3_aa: CASNQFRSGNTIYF; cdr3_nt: TGTGCCAGCAATCAGTTTCGCTCTGGAAACACCATATATTTT